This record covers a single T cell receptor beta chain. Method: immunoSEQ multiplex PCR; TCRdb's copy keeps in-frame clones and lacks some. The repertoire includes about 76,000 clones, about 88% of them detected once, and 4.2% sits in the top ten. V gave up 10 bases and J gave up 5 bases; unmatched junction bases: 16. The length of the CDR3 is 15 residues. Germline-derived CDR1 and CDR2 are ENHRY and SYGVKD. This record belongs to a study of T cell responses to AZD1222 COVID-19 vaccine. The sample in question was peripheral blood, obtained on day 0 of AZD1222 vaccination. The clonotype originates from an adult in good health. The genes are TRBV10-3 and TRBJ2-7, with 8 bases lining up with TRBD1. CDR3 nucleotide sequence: TGTGCCACCGCAGAAACCGGACAGGGAGCCCACGAGCAGTACTTC. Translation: CATAETGQGAHEQYF.